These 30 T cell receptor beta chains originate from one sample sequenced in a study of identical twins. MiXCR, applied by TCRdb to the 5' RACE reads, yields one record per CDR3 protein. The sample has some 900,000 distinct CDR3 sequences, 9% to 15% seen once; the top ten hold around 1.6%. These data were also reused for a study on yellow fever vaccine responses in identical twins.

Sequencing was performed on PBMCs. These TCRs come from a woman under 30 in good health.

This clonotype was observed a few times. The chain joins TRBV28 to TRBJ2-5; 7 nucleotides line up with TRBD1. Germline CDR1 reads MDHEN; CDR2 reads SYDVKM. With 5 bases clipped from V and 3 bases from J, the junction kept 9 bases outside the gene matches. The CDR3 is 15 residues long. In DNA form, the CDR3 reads TGTGCCAGCAGTGGACCGGGACAGAGCAAAGAGACCCAGTACTTC. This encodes CASSGPGQSKETQYF.

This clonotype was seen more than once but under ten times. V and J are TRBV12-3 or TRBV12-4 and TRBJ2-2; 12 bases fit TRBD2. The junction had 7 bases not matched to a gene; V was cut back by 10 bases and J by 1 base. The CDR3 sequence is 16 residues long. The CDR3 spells CATMETSGGNTGELFF. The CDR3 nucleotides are TGTGCCACCATGGAGACTAGCGGGGGGAACACCGGGGAGCTGTTTTTT.

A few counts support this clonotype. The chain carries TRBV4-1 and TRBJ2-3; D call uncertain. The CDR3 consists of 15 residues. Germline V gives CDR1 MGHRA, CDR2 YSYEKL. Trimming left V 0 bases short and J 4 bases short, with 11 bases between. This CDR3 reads CASSQDHPVADTQYF. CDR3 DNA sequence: TGCGCCAGCAGCCAAGACCATCCGGTAGCAGATACGCAGTATTTT.

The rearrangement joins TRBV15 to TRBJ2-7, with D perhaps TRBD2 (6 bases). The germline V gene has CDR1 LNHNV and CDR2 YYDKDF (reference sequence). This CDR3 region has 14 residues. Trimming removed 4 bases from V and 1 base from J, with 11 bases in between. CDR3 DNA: TGTGCCACCAGCATAGTACGGGAGTCCTACGAGCAGTACTTC. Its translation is CATSIVRESYEQYF.

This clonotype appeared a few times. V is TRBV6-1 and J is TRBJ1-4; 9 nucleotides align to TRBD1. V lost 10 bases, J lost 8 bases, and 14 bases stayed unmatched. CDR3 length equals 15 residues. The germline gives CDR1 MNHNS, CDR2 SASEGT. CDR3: CATRALQGAREKLFF. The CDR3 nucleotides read TGTGCCACTAGGGCTCTACAGGGGGCACGAGAAAAACTGTTTTTT.

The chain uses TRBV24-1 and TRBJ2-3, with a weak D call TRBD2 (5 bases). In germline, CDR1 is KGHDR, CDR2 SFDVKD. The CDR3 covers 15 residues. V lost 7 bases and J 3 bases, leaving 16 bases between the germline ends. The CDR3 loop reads CATSEGSWGTDTQYF. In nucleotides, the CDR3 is TGTGCCACCAGCGAGGGTTCATGGGGAACAGATACGCAGTATTTT.

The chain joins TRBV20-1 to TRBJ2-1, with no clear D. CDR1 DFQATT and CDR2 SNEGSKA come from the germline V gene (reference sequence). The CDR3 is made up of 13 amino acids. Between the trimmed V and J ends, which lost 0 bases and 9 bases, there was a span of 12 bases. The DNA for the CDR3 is TGCAGTGCTAGAGAAAACTACCTGGGTGAGCAGTTCTTC. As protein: CSARENYLGEQFF.

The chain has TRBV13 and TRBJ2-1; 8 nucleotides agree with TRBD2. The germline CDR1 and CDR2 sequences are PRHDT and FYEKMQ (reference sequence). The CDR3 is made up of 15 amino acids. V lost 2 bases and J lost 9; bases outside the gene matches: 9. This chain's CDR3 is CASSLPYSGVSEQFF. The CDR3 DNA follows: TGTGCCAGCAGCTTACCCTATAGCGGGGTTAGTGAGCAGTTCTTC.

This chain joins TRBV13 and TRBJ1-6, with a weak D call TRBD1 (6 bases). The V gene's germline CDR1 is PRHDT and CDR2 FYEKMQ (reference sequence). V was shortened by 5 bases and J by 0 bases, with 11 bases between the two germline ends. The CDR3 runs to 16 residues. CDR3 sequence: CASSPRQDSYNSPLHF. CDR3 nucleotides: TGTGCCAGCAGCCCCCGACAGGACTCCTATAATTCACCCCTCCACTTT.

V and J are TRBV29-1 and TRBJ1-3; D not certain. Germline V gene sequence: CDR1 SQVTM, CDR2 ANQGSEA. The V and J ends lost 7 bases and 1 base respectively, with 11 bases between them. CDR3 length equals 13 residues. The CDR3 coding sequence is TGCAGCGCAAATGAAGGGTCTGGAAACACCATATATTTT. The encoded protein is CSANEGSGNTIYF.

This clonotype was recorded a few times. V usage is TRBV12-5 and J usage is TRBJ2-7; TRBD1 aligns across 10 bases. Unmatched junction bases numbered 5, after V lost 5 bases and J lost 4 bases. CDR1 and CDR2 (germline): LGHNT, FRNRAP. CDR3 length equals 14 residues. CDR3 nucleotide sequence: TGTGCTAGTGGTCCGGGACAGGGGTCTTACGAGCAGTACGTC. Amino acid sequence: CASGPGQGSYEQYV.

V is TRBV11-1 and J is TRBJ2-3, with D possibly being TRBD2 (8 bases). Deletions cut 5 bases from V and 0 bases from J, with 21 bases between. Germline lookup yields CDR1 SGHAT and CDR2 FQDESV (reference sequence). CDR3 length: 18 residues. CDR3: CASSPRGLAGQSTDTQYF. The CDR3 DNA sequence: TGTGCCAGCAGCCCGAGGGGGCTAGCGGGTCAAAGCACAGATACGCAGTATTTT.

This CDR3 is CASSHTGVRDQPQHF. The DNA for the CDR3 is TGTGCCAGCAGTCACACAGGGGTAAGGGATCAGCCCCAGCATTTT. The chain couples TRBV6-5 to TRBJ1-5, with TRBD1 matching over 7 bases. CDR1 and CDR2 (germline): MNHEY, SVGAGI. The CDR3 sequence is 15 residues long. Trimming at V came to 5 bases and at J to 5 bases, leaving 9 bases not matched to a gene.

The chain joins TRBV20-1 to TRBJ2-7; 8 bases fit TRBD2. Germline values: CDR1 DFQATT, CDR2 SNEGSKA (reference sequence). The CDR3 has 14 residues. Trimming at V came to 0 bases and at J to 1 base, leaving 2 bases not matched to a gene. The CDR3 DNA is TGCAGTGCTAGAGAACGGGAGGGATCCTACGAGCAGTACTTC. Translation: CSAREREGSYEQYF.

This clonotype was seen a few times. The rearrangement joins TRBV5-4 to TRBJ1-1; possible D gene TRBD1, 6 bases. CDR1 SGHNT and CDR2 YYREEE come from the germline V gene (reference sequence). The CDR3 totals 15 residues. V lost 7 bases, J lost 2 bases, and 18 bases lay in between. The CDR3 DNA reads TGTGCCAGCGGTTCCGGACAGAGAGGTAACACTGAAGCTTTCTTT. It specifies CASGSGQRGNTEAFF.

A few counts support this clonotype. CDR3: CASSWDARNQPQHF. The CDR3 DNA sequence: TGTGCCAGCAGTTGGGACGCCCGCAATCAGCCCCAGCATTTT. This chain uses TRBV28 with TRBJ1-5, with D perhaps TRBD1 (5 bases). Germline assignment: CDR1 MDHEN and CDR2 SYDVKM. The CDR3 has 14 residues. Trimming took off 4 bases at V and 2 bases at J, with 9 bases between the two ends.

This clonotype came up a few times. This CDR3 reads CASSLGPGSGGNYEQYV. In DNA, the CDR3 is TGCGCCAGCAGCTTGGGACCGGGGAGCGGGGGGAACTACGAGCAGTACGTC. J is TRBJ2-7 and V is TRBV5-1, with TRBD2 matching over 9 bases. The CDR3 loop spans 17 amino acids. The J segment lost 3 bases and the V segment lost 0 bases, leaving 10 bases of the junction unmatched. Germline CDR1 and CDR2: SGHRS and YFSETQ.

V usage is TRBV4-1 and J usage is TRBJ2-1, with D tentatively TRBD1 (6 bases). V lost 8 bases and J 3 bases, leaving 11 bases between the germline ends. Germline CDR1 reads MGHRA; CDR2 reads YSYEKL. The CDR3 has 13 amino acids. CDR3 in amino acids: CASSGEVYNEQFF. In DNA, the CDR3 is TGCGCCAGCTCAGGGGAAGTCTACAATGAGCAGTTCTTC.

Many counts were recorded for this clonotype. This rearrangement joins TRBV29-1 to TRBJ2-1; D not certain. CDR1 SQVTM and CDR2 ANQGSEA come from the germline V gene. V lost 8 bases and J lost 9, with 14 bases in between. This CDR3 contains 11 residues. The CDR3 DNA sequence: TGCAGCCACCAGAACGACGGTGAGCAGTTCTTC. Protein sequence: CSHQNDGEQFF.

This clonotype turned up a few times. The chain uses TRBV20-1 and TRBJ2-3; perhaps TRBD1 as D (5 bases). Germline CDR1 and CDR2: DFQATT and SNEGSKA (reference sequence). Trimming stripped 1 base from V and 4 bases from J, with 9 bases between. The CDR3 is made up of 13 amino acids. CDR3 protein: CSARVWTSDTQYF. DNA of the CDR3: TGCAGTGCTAGAGTTTGGACATCAGATACGCAGTATTTT.

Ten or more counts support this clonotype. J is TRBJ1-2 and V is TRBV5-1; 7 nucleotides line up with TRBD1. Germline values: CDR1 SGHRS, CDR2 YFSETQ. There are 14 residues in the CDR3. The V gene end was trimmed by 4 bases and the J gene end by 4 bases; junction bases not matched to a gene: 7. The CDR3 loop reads CASSGGQAGYGYTF. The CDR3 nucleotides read TGCGCCAGCAGCGGCGGACAGGCGGGCTATGGCTACACCTTC.

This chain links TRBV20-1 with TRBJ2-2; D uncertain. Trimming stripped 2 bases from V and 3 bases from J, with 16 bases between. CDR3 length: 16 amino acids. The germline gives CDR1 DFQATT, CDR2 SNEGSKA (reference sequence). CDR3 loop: CSARPLTHGYTGELFF. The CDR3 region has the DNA TGCAGTGCTAGACCCCTGACGCATGGGTACACCGGGGAGCTGTTTTTT.

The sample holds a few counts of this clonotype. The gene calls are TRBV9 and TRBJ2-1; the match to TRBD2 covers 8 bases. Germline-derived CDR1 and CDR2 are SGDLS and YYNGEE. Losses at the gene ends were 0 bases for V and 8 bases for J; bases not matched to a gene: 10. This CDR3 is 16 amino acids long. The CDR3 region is CASSVGGPSGLDEQFF. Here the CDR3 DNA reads TGTGCCAGCAGCGTAGGGGGGCCTAGCGGGTTAGATGAGCAGTTCTTC.

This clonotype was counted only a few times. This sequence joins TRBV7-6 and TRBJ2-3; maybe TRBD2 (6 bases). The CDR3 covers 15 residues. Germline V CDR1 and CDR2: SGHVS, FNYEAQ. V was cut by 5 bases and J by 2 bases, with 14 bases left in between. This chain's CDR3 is CASSPEGRDTDTQYF. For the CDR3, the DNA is TGTGCCAGCAGCCCCGAGGGGCGGGACACAGATACGCAGTATTTT. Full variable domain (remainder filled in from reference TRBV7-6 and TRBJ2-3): GAGVSQSPRYKVTKRGQDVALRCDPISGHVSLYWYRQALGQGPEFLTYFNYEAQQDKSGLPNDRFSAERPEGSISTLTIQRTEQRDSAMYRCASSPEGRDTDTQYFGPGTRLTVL.

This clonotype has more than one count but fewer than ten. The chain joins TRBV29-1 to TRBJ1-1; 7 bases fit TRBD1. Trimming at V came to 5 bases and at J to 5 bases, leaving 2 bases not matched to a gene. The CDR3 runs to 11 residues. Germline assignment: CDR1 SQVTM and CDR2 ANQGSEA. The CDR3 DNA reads TGCAGCGTTCTGACAGGGACTGAAGCTTTCTTT. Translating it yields CSVLTGTEAFF.

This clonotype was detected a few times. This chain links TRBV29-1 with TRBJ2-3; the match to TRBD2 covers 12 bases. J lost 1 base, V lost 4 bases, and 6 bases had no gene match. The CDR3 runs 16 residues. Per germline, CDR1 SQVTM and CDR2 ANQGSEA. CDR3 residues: CSVARLAGARTDTQYF. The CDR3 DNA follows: TGCAGCGTTGCAAGACTAGCGGGGGCTCGCACAGATACGCAGTATTTT.

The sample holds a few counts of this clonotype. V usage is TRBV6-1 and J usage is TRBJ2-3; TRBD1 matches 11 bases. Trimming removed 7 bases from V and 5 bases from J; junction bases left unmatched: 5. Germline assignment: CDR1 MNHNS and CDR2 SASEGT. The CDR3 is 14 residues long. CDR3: CASKRDRGGDTQYF. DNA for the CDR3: TGTGCCAGCAAAAGGGACAGGGGGGGAGATACGCAGTATTTT.

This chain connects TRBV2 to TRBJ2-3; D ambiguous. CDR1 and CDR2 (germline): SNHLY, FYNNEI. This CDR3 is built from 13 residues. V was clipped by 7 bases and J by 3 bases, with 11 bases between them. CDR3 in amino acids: CASIRLGTDTQYF. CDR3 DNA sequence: TGTGCCAGCATACGACTGGGGACAGATACGCAGTATTTT. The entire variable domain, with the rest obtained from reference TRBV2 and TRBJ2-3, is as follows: EPEVTQTPSHQVTQMGQEVILRCVPISNHLYFYWYRQILGQKVEFLVSFYNNEISEKSEIFDDQFSVERPDGSNFTLKIRSTKLEDSAMYFCASIRLGTDTQYFGPGTRLTVL.

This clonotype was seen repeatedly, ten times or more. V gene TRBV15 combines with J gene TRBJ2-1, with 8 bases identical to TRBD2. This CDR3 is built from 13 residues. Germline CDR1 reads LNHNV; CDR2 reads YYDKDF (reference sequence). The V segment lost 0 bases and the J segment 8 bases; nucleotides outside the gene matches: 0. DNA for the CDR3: TGTGCCACCAGCAGAGACGGGAGGGATGAGCAGTTCTTC. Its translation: CATSRDGRDEQFF.

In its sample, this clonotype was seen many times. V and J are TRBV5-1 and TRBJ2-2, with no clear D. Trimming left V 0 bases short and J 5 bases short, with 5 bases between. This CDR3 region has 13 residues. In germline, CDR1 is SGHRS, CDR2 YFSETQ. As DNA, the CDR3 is TGCGCCAGCAGCTTGGTTTTTACCGGGGAGCTGTTTTTT. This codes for CASSLVFTGELFF.